This T cell receptor (beta chain) was sequenced during a study of read filtering for tumor transcriptome and immune sequencing (TCRdb year 2020). Context from the whole study: The cohort had roughly 18 male and more than 11 female patients with a mean age of about 66 years, ranging from roughly 45 to 80. Under revised international staging, eight or nine patients fell into R-ISS I, more than 15 into R-ISS II and 7 into R-ISS III. After DNase treatment, whole-transcriptome libraries were prepared using the TruSeq RNA Access Library Prep Kit. Per sample, about 4.05 to 11 million TCR-region mapped reads were obtained with IR-seq, compared with only roughly 85 to 1273 with RNA-seq. Using the same bone marrow samples, the study ran both targeted immune repertoire sequencing and bulk whole-transcriptome sequencing and then compared the TCR repertoires from each method. One of the main goals was to work out a read-filtering strategy for immune repertoire data, in particular whether clonotypes backed by only a single read should be removed. Overall results and qualifications from the work: The sorted CD138-negative fraction was composed of a mixed bone marrow immune population rather than of purified T cells. When single-read clonotypes were removed, the proportions of shared clonotypes in IR-seq and RNA-seq correlated more strongly. Compared with RNA-seq, IR-seq captured clonotypes at much greater depth and more reliably, and a smaller IR-seq throughput was enough to identify most of the shared clonotypes. Single-read clonotypes made up about 82% of clonotypes but only 3.5% to 4.5% of total reads in IR-seq, compared with roughly three quarters of clonotypes and 44.6% of reads in RNA-seq.

V is reduced by 4 bases and J by 5 bases, leaving a spacing of 15 bases between them. The CDR3 measures 14 amino acids from cysteine to phenylalanine. Just the 42-base CDR3 DNA is kept, in frame starting at base 1. CDR1 SQVTM and CDR2 ANQGSEA were looked up in the germline V gene. Bone marrow was sampled from every patient at the time of active disease. Isolation of bone marrow mononuclear cells was performed by Ficoll-Hypaque density gradient centrifugation. Myeloma plasma cells were removed and CD138-negative cells were collected by negative selection after labeling with CD138 magnetic microbeads on a MACS separator. The purity of the isolated cells was checked by flow cytometry with CD138 antibodies on an Attune NxT. TRIzol reagent was used to extract total RNA, and a NanoDrop spectrophotometer was used to quantify the extracted RNA. For each patient, paired RNA-seq and IR-seq were run on the CD138-negative bone marrow sample from that patient.

This clonotype was seen at least ten times. The antigen it recognizes is unknown. No base-level quality is on record; no much larger clone is a single base apart. TCR libraries were built from 300 to 450 ng RNA with the Immunoverse kit, using molecular barcoded adaptors covering alpha/delta and beta/gamma chains. TCR library preparation used the same RNA that was used for transcriptome sequencing. Sequencing of TCR libraries was carried out on an Illumina HiSeq 4000 with 2 x 150 cycles. The study's own analysis went as follows. Using MiXCR, which included quality filtering and error correction, TCR reads were aligned to human V, D, J and C references and then assembled into CDR3 clonotypes. The tcR package in R was used to analyze clonotype counts and gene usage diversity. For inspection of raw mapping reads, RNA-seq reads were mapped by STAR aligner version 2.5.3a onto GRCh37 of the human genome. To test how sequencing depth affects detected clonotypes, IR-seq fastq files were randomly downsampled with Seqtk 1.3. TCRdb reworked the public reads: Q25 trimming with fastp, MiXCR clone assembly, productive beta chains retained. Every CDR3 protein is listed once, alongside the most common genes and DNA of its rows. TCRdb, not the authors, supplied the V and J calls. In this sample the table shows 25,000 to 35,000 distinct CDR3 sequences, roughly 20% of which occur a single time. Roughly 17% of the sample rests with the top ten.

The receptor chain draws on TRBV29-1 and TRBJ1-5; there is no confident call for the D gene. The sample was a population of CD138-negative cells sorted from bone marrow. Reading the label with the study, this specimen's cell subset or site is: bone marrow mononuclear cells depleted of CD138+ plasma/myeloma cells by negative magnetic selection. The TCR sequence derives from a donor older than 35 with multiple myeloma. The CDR3 protein is CSVAEGSGDQPQHF. The base sequence is TGCAGCGTTGCCGAAGGTTCCGGGGATCAGCCCCAGCATTTT.